A selection of T cell receptor beta chains follows, all from one sample in a study of blood T cell repertoires in COVID-19. Measured with immunoSEQ multiplex PCR; TCRdb has only the in-frame clones, and not every one. The sample has about 36,000 clones, approximately 80% seen once; the top ten hold 42%. The source material was peripheral blood. Receptors were obtained from a human donor in a cohort sampled during active or convalescent COVID-19. The donor label of this sample is uncertain. The CDR3 runs from the conserved cysteine through the conserved F or W. D genes are given only for firm matches. Clone size appears in some rows only: once, few, many, or a class for an expanded clone.

CDR3aa,CDR3nt,v_gene,abundance,d_gene,j_gene
CASSLREATYYEQYF,TGTGCCAGCAGCCTAAGGGAGGCCACCTACTACGAGCAGTACTTC,TRBV3-1/TRBV3-2,few,NA,TRBJ2-7
CASSLLSSSYNEQFF,TGTGCCAGCAGCCTATTGTCGAGCTCCTACAATGAGCAGTTCTTC,TRBV6-6,NA,NA,TRBJ2-1
CASRLTGGGGYGYTF,TGTGCCAGCCGTTTAACAGGGGGCGGTGGCTATGGCTACACCTTC,TRBV6-5,NA,TRBD1,TRBJ1-2
CASSDRGRGDTQYF,TGTGCCAGCTCAGACAGGGGGCGAGGAGATACGCAGTATTTT,TRBV18,once,TRBD1,TRBJ2-3
CASSGSGRITGELFF,TGTGCCAGCAGTGGTAGCGGGAGAATTACCGGGGAGCTGTTTTTT,TRBV25-1,NA,TRBD2,TRBJ2-2
CASSVGIGGGTDTQYF,TGTGCCAGCAGCGTCGGTATAGGGGGCGGAACAGATACGCAGTATTTT,TRBV9,NA,TRBD1,TRBJ2-3
CASSEGGGYGYTF,TGTGCCAGCAGTGAAGGAGGAGGCTATGGCTACACCTTC,TRBV2,NA,NA,TRBJ1-2
CASGGRRTGGLTGELFF,TGTGCCAGCGGGGGACGAAGGACAGGGGGCCTCACCGGGGAGCTGTTTTTT,TRBV9,NA,TRBD1,TRBJ2-2
CASSSRAGTFYGYTF,TGTGCCAGCAGTTCTAGGGCAGGGACTTTCTATGGCTACACCTTC,TRBV6-5,NA,NA,TRBJ1-2
CASSQVLGNGINEQFF,TGTGCCAGCAGCCAAGTTTTAGGAAACGGGATCAATGAGCAGTTCTTC,TRBV4-2,few,NA,TRBJ2-1
CASSKGGKAGAYEQYF,TGTGCCAGTAGTAAAGGGGGTAAAGCGGGAGCTTACGAGCAGTACTTC,TRBV19,NA,TRBD2,TRBJ2-7
CASSYGGRISGNTIYF,TGTGCCAGCAGTTACGGGGGGAGGATCTCTGGAAACACCATATATTTT,TRBV6-5,NA,NA,TRBJ1-3
CASSRGGYEQYF,TGTGCCAGCAGCCGCGGCGGTTACGAGCAGTACTTC,TRBV5-5,NA,NA,TRBJ2-7
CASSSRQGVAYEQYF,TGTGCCAGCAGTAGTAGACAGGGGGTCGCCTACGAGCAGTACTTC,TRBV11-3,NA,TRBD1,TRBJ2-7
CASRSQGVGGTDTQYF,TGTGCCAGTAGGAGCCAGGGGGTTGGGGGTACAGATACGCAGTATTTT,TRBV19,NA,TRBD1,TRBJ2-3
CASSPSALSNTEAFF,TGTGCCAGCAGCCCTAGCGCACTCTCGAACACTGAAGCTTTCTTT,TRBV11-3,NA,NA,TRBJ1-1
CASSFRLGEQYF,TGTGCCAGCAGTTTCCGACTCGGAGAGCAGTACTTC,TRBV6-2/TRBV6-3,NA,NA,TRBJ2-7
CASSMAGAGEKLFF,TGTGCCAGTAGTATGGCGGGGGCAGGGGAAAAACTGTTTTTT,TRBV19,few,NA,TRBJ1-4
CAITSGLAGGEDTQYF,TGTGCCATCACTTCGGGACTAGCGGGAGGAGAAGATACGCAGTATTTT,TRBV10-3,NA,TRBD2,TRBJ2-3
CASNQGLEASYEQYF,TGTGCCAGCAACCAGGGACTAGAAGCCTCCTACGAGCAGTACTTC,TRBV4-2,NA,TRBD2,TRBJ2-7
CASSWTGTGDSPLHF,TGTGCCAGCAGCTGGACCGGGACAGGGGATTCACCCCTCCACTTT,TRBV7-2,NA,TRBD1,TRBJ1-6
CSVSRGGTGELFF,TGCAGCGTGAGTCGCGGGGGCACCGGGGAGCTGTTTTTT,TRBV29-1,few,TRBD2,TRBJ2-2
CASSLGSPGYGYTF,TGTGCCAGCAGCTTGGGGTCCCCAGGGTATGGCTACACCTTC,TRBV5-8,NA,NA,TRBJ1-2
CASSFRSETGELFF,TGTGCCAGCAGCTTTAGAAGTGAGACCGGGGAGCTGTTTTTT,TRBV9,few,NA,TRBJ2-2
CASSPSGASVYEQYF,TGTGCCAGCAGCCCGAGCGGGGCTAGCGTTTACGAGCAGTACTTC,TRBV3-1/TRBV3-2,NA,TRBD2,TRBJ2-7
CASSRSGPQETQYF,TGTGCCAGCTCACGTAGCGGGCCTCAAGAGACCCAGTACTTC,TRBV18,NA,TRBD2,TRBJ2-5
CASSLGPSRGQETQYF,TGTGCCAGCAGCTTAGGCCCTAGCAGGGGGCAAGAGACCCAGTACTTC,TRBV7-2,NA,TRBD1,TRBJ2-5
CASSYPASGGGAYNEQFF,TGTGCCAGCAGTTACCCGGCTAGCGGAGGGGGGGCGTACAATGAGCAGTTCTTC,TRBV6-2/TRBV6-3,NA,NA,TRBJ2-1
CASSQVHVSGNTIYF,TGCGCCAGCAGCCAAGTACATGTGTCGGGAAACACCATATATTTT,TRBV4-3,NA,NA,TRBJ1-3
CASSSSLDGGYQETQYF,TGTGCCAGCAGTTCCAGTTTAGATGGGGGGTACCAAGAGACCCAGTACTTC,TRBV27,few,NA,TRBJ2-5
CASSLVGRGSNQPQHF,TGTGCCAGCTCACTCGTAGGCAGGGGTAGCAATCAGCCCCAGCATTTT,TRBV18,NA,NA,TRBJ1-5
CASSRTGANTEAFF,TGTGCCAGCAGTCGGACAGGGGCGAACACTGAAGCTTTCTTT,TRBV6-5,NA,TRBD1,TRBJ1-1
CASSQGANEQYF,TGTGCCAGCAGCCAAGGGGCTAACGAGCAGTACTTC,TRBV14,NA,NA,TRBJ2-7
CAWSRTASSTDTQYF,TGTGCCTGGAGCCGGACTGCATCTAGCACAGATACGCAGTATTTT,TRBV30,NA,NA,TRBJ2-3
CASSPRGPNEQYF,TGTGCCAGCAGCCCCCGTGGGCCAAACGAGCAGTACTTC,TRBV11-2,NA,NA,TRBJ2-7
CASSITENYEQYF,TGTGCCAGTAGTATAACAGAAAACTACGAGCAGTACTTC,TRBV19,once,NA,TRBJ2-7
CASSDGDNEQFF,TGTGCCAGCTCGGACGGGGACAATGAGCAGTTCTTC,TRBV18,NA,NA,TRBJ2-1
CATSEQGVPGETQYF,TGTGCCACCAGTGAACAGGGGGTCCCGGGGGAGACCCAGTACTTC,TRBV24-1,NA,TRBD1,TRBJ2-5
CASSPLGQGLTYEQYF,TGTGCCAGCAGCCCGTTGGGACAGGGGCTAACCTACGAGCAGTACTTC,TRBV4-2,NA,TRBD1,TRBJ2-7
CASSPPTGGSNTEAFF,TGTGCCAGCAGTCCCCCGACAGGGGGCTCGAACACTGAAGCTTTCTTT,TRBV28,NA,TRBD1,TRBJ1-1
CAITGVSGQGNTEAFF,TGTGCCATCACGGGAGTTTCGGGTCAAGGGAACACTGAAGCTTTCTTT,TRBV10-3,NA,NA,TRBJ1-1
CASSRTGGEGYEQYF,TGTGCCAGCAGTCGCACAGGGGGCGAAGGATACGAGCAGTACTTC,TRBV27,NA,TRBD1,TRBJ2-7
CASSGSNQPQHF,TGTGCCAGCTCAGGTAGCAATCAGCCCCAGCATTTT,TRBV19,once,NA,TRBJ1-5
CATSEGRGFEGYTF,TGTGCCACCAGTGAGGGTCGGGGTTTTGAAGGCTACACCTTC,TRBV24-1,once,NA,TRBJ1-2
CASSTGGVNEQFF,TGTGCCAGTAGTACCGGGGGGGTAAATGAGCAGTTCTTC,TRBV19,NA,TRBD2,TRBJ2-1
CASSLESGQAQPQHF,TGCGCCAGCAGCTTGGAGTCAGGGCAGGCTCAGCCCCAGCATTTT,TRBV5-1,few,NA,TRBJ1-5
CASSPIQTGVWGETQYF,TGTGCTAGCAGCCCCATCCAGACAGGGGTTTGGGGAGAGACCCAGTACTTC,TRBV7-7,NA,TRBD1,TRBJ2-5